These 25 T cell receptor beta chains were all obtained from the same sample, sequenced in a study of shared T cell receptors in the human thymus. Assay used: immunoSEQ multiplex PCR; TCRdb lists only in-frame clones, some missing. The sample carries about 380,000 clones, 95% recorded once. Sequenced: thymocytes. These receptors originate from a human donor.

Details on this clone: This specimen includes other DNA sequences encoding the same CDR3. V usage is TRBV9 and J usage is TRBJ1-5; 9 bases line up with TRBD1. Germline CDR1 and CDR2: SGDLS and YYNGEE. The J segment lost 4 bases and the V segment lost 0 bases, leaving 2 bases of the junction unmatched. The CDR3 is 15 amino acids. The CDR3 region is CASSVGQGGNQPQHF. As DNA, the CDR3 is TGTGCCAGCAGCGTAGGACAGGGGGGAAATCAGCCCCAGCATTTT.

The V and J genes are TRBV27 and TRBJ2-7; D may be TRBD2 (6 bases). The V end lost 6 bases, the J end lost 0 bases, and 12 bases lay between the germline ends. Germline V CDR1 and CDR2: MNHEY, SMNVEV (reference sequence). The CDR3 is made up of 14 amino acids. The CDR3 DNA reads as TGTGCCAGCAGCCCGGGGGTCCTCTCCTACGAGCAGTACTTC. Amino acids: CASSPGVLSYEQYF.

The J gene is TRBJ1-5, the V gene TRBV28; no clear D gene. The V end was cut by 2 bases, the J end by 2 bases, with 13 bases between. This CDR3 region has 16 residues. From germline, CDR1 is MDHEN and CDR2 SYDVKM. The CDR3 DNA follows: TGTGCCAGCAGTTTACCCCTGGCCGCGGGCAATCAGCCCCAGCATTTT. This codes for CASSLPLAAGNQPQHF. Looking up the rest from reference TRBV28 and TRBJ1-5 gives the full variable domain: DVKVTQSSRYLVKRTGEKVFLECVQDMDHENMFWYRQDPGLGLRLIYFSYDVKMKEKGDIPEGYSVSREKKERFSLILESASTNQTSMYLCASSLPLAAGNQPQHFGDGTRLSIL.

The V call is TRBV7-2, the J call TRBJ2-5; D is ambiguous. Germline-derived CDR1 and CDR2 are SGHTA and FQGNSA. The CDR3 has 13 amino acids. V was shortened by 2 bases and J by 5 bases, with 9 bases between the two germline ends. CDR3 sequence reads: CASSLPLGETQYF. The CDR3 DNA follows: TGTGCCAGCAGCTTACCCCTCGGGGAGACCCAGTACTTC. Using reference TRBV7-2 and TRBJ2-5 for the parts outside the CDR3, the full variable domain is GAGVSQSPSNKVTEKGKDVELRCDPISGHTALYWYRQSLGQGLEFLIYFQGNSAPDKSGLPSDRFSAERTGGSVSTLTIQRTQQEDSAVYLCASSLPLGETQYFGPGTRLLVL.

V is TRBV15 and J is TRBJ2-7, with TRBD1 identical over 10 bases. CDR1 LNHNV and CDR2 YYDKDF come from the germline V gene (reference sequence). Trimming took 8 bases from V and 5 from J; bases not matched to a gene: 3. CDR3 size: 12 residues. CDR3 sequence (DNA): TGTGCCACCCGACAGGGGGCCCACGAGCAGTACTTC. Translated, it gives CATRQGAHEQYF.

The rearrangement joins TRBV6-1 to TRBJ2-5; 10 bases are shared with TRBD1. The CDR3 loop spans 13 amino acids. Per germline, CDR1 MNHNS and CDR2 SASEGT. The CDR3 region has the DNA TGTGGAAGTAGGGACAGGGGTAAAGAGACCCAGTACTTC. Encoded protein: CGSRDRGKETQYF.

The count of this clone is one. V and J are TRBV5-6 and TRBJ2-7; TRBD2 matches at 12 bases. Germline CDR1 reads SGHDT; CDR2 reads YYEEEE. V shed 4 bases and J 0 bases; nucleotides not matched to a gene: 5. The CDR3 is 16 amino acids. The CDR3 region is CASSQGLAGTSYEQYF. The CDR3 coding sequence is TGTGCCAGCAGCCAAGGACTAGCGGGGACCTCCTACGAGCAGTACTTC.

The chain links TRBV2 to TRBJ1-1; D not certain. Germline V CDR1 and CDR2: SNHLY, FYNNEI. V was trimmed by 7 bases and J by 1 base, leaving 16 bases between them. The CDR3 has 15 amino acids. The CDR3 DNA reads TGTGCCAGCAATTGGGCAGAGGGAGCGAACACTGAAGCTTTCTTT. Amino acid sequence: CASNWAEGANTEAFF.

The chain links TRBV11-3 to TRBJ1-5, with TRBD1 as a possible D gene (6 bases). The CDR3 is 17 amino acids. The germline CDR1 and CDR2 sequences are SGHNT and YENEEA. With 6 bases removed from V and 0 bases from J, the gap between germline ends came to 18 bases. The CDR3 sequence: CASSSTGNCYSNQPQHF. The CDR3 DNA follows: TGTGCCAGCAGTTCGACAGGTAACTGCTATAGCAATCAGCCCCAGCATTTT. Complete variable domain (other parts from reference TRBV11-3 and TRBJ1-5): EAGVVQSPRYKIIEKKQPVAFWCNPISGHNTLYWYLQNLGQGPELLIRYENEEAVDDSQLPKDRFSAERLKGVDSTLKIQPAELGDSAVYLCASSSTGNCYSNQPQHFGDGTRLSIL.

About this clone: This specimen includes other DNA sequences encoding the same CDR3. The chain has TRBV5-1 and TRBJ2-1; TRBD2 matches 11 bases. The length of the CDR3 is 16 residues. Germline-derived CDR1 and CDR2 are SGHRS and YFSETQ. With V trimmed by 4 bases and J by 0 bases, 3 bases remained unmatched. This CDR3 reads CASSLTSGSSYNEQFF. CDR3 bases: TGCGCCAGCAGCCTAACTAGCGGGAGCTCCTACAATGAGCAGTTCTTC.

CDR3 bases: TGTGCCAGCAGCTTAGCGATGGCCATAAGGGTGGCCTATGGCTACACCTTC. It encodes CASSLAMAIRVAYGYTF. The J gene is TRBJ1-2, the V gene TRBV7-8; D not resolved. In germline, CDR1 is SGHVS, CDR2 FQNEAQ. The CDR3 has 17 residues. Trimming pared 0 bases from V and 4 bases from J, leaving 18 bases between.

V usage is TRBV19 and J usage is TRBJ2-4; 12 nucleotides align to TRBD2. The CDR3 is 16 amino acids. J lost 0 bases, V lost 8 bases, and 5 bases had no gene match. CDR1 LNHDA and CDR2 SQIVND come from the germline V gene (reference sequence). The CDR3 DNA reads as TGTGCCAGTGGCCTAGCGGGAGGGTTAGCCAAAAACATTCAGTACTTC. Translating gives CASGLAGGLAKNIQYF.

This chain joins TRBV5-4 and TRBJ1-1; 8 positions agree with TRBD1. Germline V gene lookup returns CDR1 SGHNT and CDR2 YYREEE (reference sequence). The V gene end was trimmed by 4 bases and the J gene end by 3 bases; junction bases not matched to a gene: 17. The CDR3 extends over 18 amino acids. The CDR3 is CASSPTWAGGDSDTEAFF. CDR3 DNA: TGTGCCAGCAGCCCGACTTGGGCAGGGGGCGACTCAGACACTGAAGCTTTCTTT.

This clone turned up a few times. The chain has TRBV2 and TRBJ1-5, with D possibly matching TRBD1 (5 bases). Germline values: CDR1 SNHLY, CDR2 FYNNEI. The CDR3 spans 13 residues. V was shortened by 4 bases and J by 9 bases, with 13 bases between the two germline ends. The DNA for the CDR3 is TGTGCCAGCAGTGGCCAGGGTCGAGGGCCCCAGCATTTT. It encodes CASSGQGRGPQHF.

With respect to this clone: At one of its ends the junction is not consistent with the germline gene, which may arise from a read error. V gene TRBV6-1 combines with J gene TRBJ2-3; 9 positions match TRBD1. Germline CDR1 reads MNHNS; CDR2 reads SASEGT. The CDR3 consists of 16 residues. Here the CDR3 DNA reads TGTGCTAGCAGTGGCCGGGGACAGGGAAGGCTGGATACGCAGTATTTT. Amino acid sequence: CASSGRGQGRLDTQYF.

The chain has TRBV28 and TRBJ1-3; D is possibly TRBD1 (5 bases). CDR3 length: 20 residues. The V end was cut by 10 bases, the J end by 0 bases, with 31 bases between. Per germline, CDR1 MDHEN and CDR2 SYDVKM. CDR3 in DNA: TGTGCCATCACGCGAATCGACCCCCGGGACGGAAAAAACTCTGGAAACACCATATATTTT. Its protein is CAITRIDPRDGKNSGNTIYF.

The chain joins TRBV25-1 to TRBJ2-3, with 8 bases identical to TRBD2. Germline V gene data show CDR1 as MGHDK and CDR2 as SYGVNS. V lost 7 bases, J lost 5 bases, and 17 bases stayed unmatched. The CDR3 spans 17 residues. The CDR3 here is CASTPRASGSWGDTQYF. CDR3 DNA sequence: TGTGCCAGCACCCCCCGGGCGAGCGGGAGTTGGGGAGATACGCAGTATTTT.

J is TRBJ1-4 and V is TRBV18, with a weak D call TRBD1 (5 bases). V gave up 0 bases and J gave up 4 bases, with 15 bases separating them. The germline gives CDR1 KGHSH, CDR2 LQKENI. CDR3 size: 17 residues. The CDR3 bases are TGTGCCAGCTCACCACCGATACAGGCGAAGGTTAATGAAAAACTGTTTTTT. Protein: CASSPPIQAKVNEKLFF.

The chain joins TRBV5-1 to TRBJ2-3; maybe TRBD1 (5 bases). Germline lookup yields CDR1 SGHRS and CDR2 YFSETQ. V lost 4 bases, J lost 5 bases, and 14 bases lay in between. CDR3 length: 14 residues. The CDR3 DNA is TGCGCCAGCAGCCCAGCCCCAGGGATAGATACGCAGTATTTT. Its translation is CASSPAPGIDTQYF.

This clone was detected only once. The chain has TRBV7-6 and TRBJ2-2, with 7 bases matching TRBD2. The CDR3 runs 17 residues. Germline values: CDR1 SGHVS, CDR2 FNYEAQ. With V trimmed by 0 bases and J by 5 bases, 9 bases remained unmatched. The DNA of the CDR3 is TGTGCCAGCAGCTTAGCGGCGGGACGGGGGGAGACCGGGGAGCTGTTTTTT. Translation gives CASSLAAGRGETGELFF.

This clone was recorded once. The chain carries TRBV7-3 and TRBJ1-4; maybe TRBD1 (5 bases). The germline V and J ends were trimmed by 6 bases and 8 bases, with 16 bases remaining between them. This CDR3 is built from 14 residues. CDR1 SGHTA and CDR2 FQGTGA come from the germline V gene. The CDR3 nucleotides are TGTGCCAGCAGTCCGGGACCCCGGTCAGAAAAACTGTTTTTT. This gives the protein CASSPGPRSEKLFF.

The chain has TRBV2 and TRBJ1-5; D perhaps matches TRBD1 (5 bases). The CDR3 loop spans 16 amino acids. Between the trimmed V and J ends, which lost 0 bases and 7 bases, there was a span of 16 bases. CDR1 is SNHLY and CDR2 is FYNNEI in the germline V gene. CDR3 bases: TGTGCCAGCAGTGAAGCGCGACGGGACTGGCGGCAGCCCCAGCATTTT. As protein: CASSEARRDWRQPQHF.

The rearrangement links TRBV19 to TRBJ2-1; D may be TRBD2 (5 bases). Germline loops: CDR1 LNHDA, CDR2 SQIVND (reference sequence). V was pared by 7 bases and J by 5 bases, with 18 bases between. The CDR3 runs 15 residues. CDR3 residues: CASTATRAYDNEQFF. In DNA form, the CDR3 reads TGTGCCAGTACCGCCACGCGGGCGTACGACAATGAGCAGTTCTTC.

V usage is TRBV28 and J usage is TRBJ2-4, with D maybe TRBD2 (6 bases). The CDR3 is made up of 14 amino acids. The V gene's germline CDR1 is MDHEN and CDR2 SYDVKM. Deletions cut 3 bases from V and 4 bases from J, with 10 bases between. The chain's CDR3 is CASSLGLLKNIQYF. CDR3 nucleotide sequence: TGTGCCAGCAGTTTGGGACTCCTGAAAAACATTCAGTACTTC.

The chain joins TRBV10-1 to TRBJ2-1, with D possibly matching TRBD2 (5 bases). Germline V CDR1 and CDR2: WNHNN, SYGVQD (reference sequence). Trimming left V 0 bases short and J 5 bases short, with 11 bases between. The CDR3 has 15 residues. CDR3: CASSESSGPHNEQFF. The CDR3 DNA is TGCGCCAGCAGTGAGTCGAGCGGACCCCACAATGAGCAGTTCTTC.